Sequencing of this TCR beta chain was carried out in a study of T cell changes during pregnancy in multiple sclerosis. The repertoire was sequenced with immunoSEQ multiplex PCR; TCRdb's copy has only in-frame clones and lacks some. The sample carries 39,000 or so clones, almost 95% recorded once. This CDR3 spans 14 amino acids. From germline, CDR1 is SQVTM and CDR2 ANQGSEA. Trimming removed 4 bases from V and 4 bases from J, with 15 bases in between. The chain has TRBV29-1 and TRBJ2-3; D is ambiguous. This clonotype originated in a female donor with multiple sclerosis, enrolled in a pregnancy study. This specimen was CD8+ T cells from peripheral blood mononuclear cells, taken in the third trimester of pregnancy. CDR3 residues: CSVGSLPNSDTQYF. Here the CDR3 DNA reads TGCAGCGTTGGTAGCTTGCCAAATTCAGATACGCAGTATTTT.